This record concerns one T cell receptor beta chain sequence. All enrollees were about 18 to 89 years old and from roughly 22 US areas. This sample is drawn from a study of blood T cell repertoires in COVID-19. The wider study: Samples representing acute and convalescent COVID-19 were sourced from the United States, Italy and Spain. T cells, B-cell-depleted T cells, or PBMCs provided the cDNA or gDNA that served as material.

Assay: immunoSEQ multiplex PCR; the TCRdb copy retains only in-frame clones and omits some. The data hold approximately 330,000 clones, with around 85% observed a single time. Germline V lookup: CDR1 SGHKS, CDR2 YYEKEE (reference sequence). The CDR3 spans 15 residues. V lost 3 bases, J lost 1 base, and 7 bases stayed unmatched. V usage is TRBV5-5 and J usage is TRBJ2-7; 7 bases are shared with TRBD2. This clonotype was obtained from a woman aged 35 to 49 with acute COVID-19. Input material: PBMCs or T cells enriched from blood (not recorded which). CDR3: CASSWGGSKSYEQYF. CDR3 sequence (DNA): TGTGCCAGCAGCTGGGGAGGGTCTAAGTCCTACGAGCAGTACTTC.